This TCR beta chain emerged from a study of graft-versus-host responses after intestinal transplantation. Study details: Recipients underwent multivisceral, liver-intestinal, or isolated intestinal transplants. Every recipient had anti-thymocyte globulin induction and approximately 3 years of tacrolimus plus steroids. Findings and limits, study-wide: Peak circulating GvH clone levels tracked with early post-transplant HvG declines. High graft-versus-host to host-versus-graft T cell clonal ratios marked allografts of patients with graft-donor macrochimerism.

Assay: immunoSEQ multiplex PCR; the TCRdb copy retains only in-frame clones and omits some. The sample holds fewer than 85,000 clones, about 94% seen once. A word on this clone: Its antigen is as yet unknown.

Trimming stripped 2 bases from V and 9 bases from J, with 21 bases between. Per germline, CDR1 SGDLS and CDR2 YYNGEE. The CDR3 runs 16 residues. The TCR originated in a human donor who received an intestinal transplant. The chain is built from TRBV9 and TRBJ2-1, with no clear D. The input for sequencing was unstimulated CD8+ T cells sorted from spleen or lymph node cells, taken before intestinal transplant. CDR3 DNA: TGTGCCAGCAGCGTCCCTCCCAACACTAACGAGGTTGAGCAGTTCTTC. It translates to CASSVPPNTNEVEQFF.